The 6 T cell receptor beta chains below come from one sample, sequenced in a study of breast tumors, draining lymph nodes, adjacent tissues. Breast cancer patients provided tissue from their axillary draining lymph nodes. TCRdb itself ran the multiplex PCR reads through MiXCR, one entry per CDR3 protein. Seen here are under 85,000 distinct CDR3 sequences, about 20% observed once, and the top ten hold approximately 2.5%. Sequenced: axillary lymph node tissue. Source of these receptors: a female donor with breast cancer. Some clones in this sample may be carry-over from other donors' samples.

Only a few counts were recorded for this clonotype. This rearrangement joins TRBV18 to TRBJ1-6; D remains unclear. The CDR3 loop spans 12 amino acids. Germline CDR1 and CDR2: KGHSH and LQKENI. V was pared by 6 bases and J by 10 bases, with 10 bases between. CDR3 DNA: TGTGCCAGCTCCCTCGATCAATCACCCCTCCACTTT. Amino acids: CASSLDQSPLHF.

The table lists this clonotype with many counts. The chain employs TRBV20-1 and TRBJ2-3; possibly TRBD1 for D (5 bases). This CDR3 comprises 14 residues. V lost 2 bases to trimming and J lost 0 bases, with 9 bases between them. Germline loops: CDR1 DFQATT, CDR2 SNEGSKA (reference sequence). CDR3 in amino acids: CSARWGASTDTQYF. The CDR3 nucleotides read TGCAGTGCTAGATGGGGCGCGAGCACAGATACGCAGTATTTT.

In DNA, the CDR3 is TGTGCCAGCAGGGGAAGCGATAGGGACATTCAGTACTTC. Translation: CASRGSDRDIQYF. The V call is TRBV6-1, the J call TRBJ2-4; the D is unclear. The CDR3 sequence is 13 residues long. CDR1 and CDR2 (germline): MNHNS, SASEGT. The germline V and J ends were trimmed by 6 bases and 8 bases, with 14 bases remaining between them.

As for this clonotype: A much larger clone is a single base away; this may be a read error. J is TRBJ1-5 and V is TRBV12-3 or TRBV12-4, with D unresolved. V was trimmed by 3 bases and J by 5 bases, leaving 8 bases between them. The CDR3 has 13 amino acids. The CDR3 DNA is TGTGCCAGCAGTTTGGAGGAGGATCAGCCCCAGCATTTT. Translating gives CASSLEEDQPQHF.

This clonotype was detected many times. This sequence joins TRBV12-3 or TRBV12-4 and TRBJ1-4, with 7 bases lining up with TRBD1. V was pared by 5 bases and J by 4 bases, with 10 bases of the junction left unmatched. This CDR3 has 16 amino acids. The CDR3 protein is CASSLPGDSHNEKLFF. The CDR3 DNA is TGTGCCAGCAGTCTCCCCGGGGACAGCCATAATGAAAAACTGTTTTTT.

Ten or more counts support this clonotype. The chain combines TRBV7-9 with TRBJ2-5; 9 nucleotides agree with TRBD2. Germline CDR1 and CDR2: SEHNR and FQNEAQ (reference sequence). V shed 10 bases, J shed 5 bases, and the junction held 5 bases outside the gene matches. CDR3 length: 12 residues. In DNA, the CDR3 is TGTGCCACGCGCGGGGGGGCGGAGACCCAGTACTTC. It yields the protein CATRGGAETQYF.